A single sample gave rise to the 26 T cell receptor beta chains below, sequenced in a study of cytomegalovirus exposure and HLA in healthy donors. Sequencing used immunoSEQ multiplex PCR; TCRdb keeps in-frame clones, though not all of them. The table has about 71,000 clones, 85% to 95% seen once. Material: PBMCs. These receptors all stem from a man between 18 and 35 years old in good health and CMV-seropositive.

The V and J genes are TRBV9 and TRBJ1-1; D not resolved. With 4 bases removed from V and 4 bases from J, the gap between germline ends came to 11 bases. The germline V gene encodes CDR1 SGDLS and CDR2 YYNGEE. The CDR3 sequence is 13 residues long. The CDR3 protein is CASSIDLTTEAFF. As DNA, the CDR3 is TGTGCCAGCAGCATCGATCTAACCACTGAAGCTTTCTTT.

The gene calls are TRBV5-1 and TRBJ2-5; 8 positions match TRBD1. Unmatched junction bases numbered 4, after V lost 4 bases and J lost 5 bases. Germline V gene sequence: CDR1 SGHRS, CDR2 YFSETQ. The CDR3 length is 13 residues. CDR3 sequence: CASSVAGGETQYF. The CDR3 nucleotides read TGCGCCAGCAGCGTAGCAGGGGGCGAGACCCAGTACTTC.

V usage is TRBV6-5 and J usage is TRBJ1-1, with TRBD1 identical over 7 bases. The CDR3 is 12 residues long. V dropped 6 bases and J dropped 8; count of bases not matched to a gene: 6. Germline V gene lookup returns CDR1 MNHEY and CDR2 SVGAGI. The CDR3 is CASSLDRDEAFF. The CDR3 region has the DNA TGTGCCAGCAGCCTAGACAGGGACGAAGCTTTCTTT.

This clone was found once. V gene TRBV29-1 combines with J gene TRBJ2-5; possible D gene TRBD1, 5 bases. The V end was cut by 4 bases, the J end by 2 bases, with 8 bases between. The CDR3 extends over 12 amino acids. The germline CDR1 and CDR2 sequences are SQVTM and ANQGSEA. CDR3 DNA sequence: TGCAGCGTTGTAGGGGAACAAGAGACCCAGTACTTC. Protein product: CSVVGEQETQYF.

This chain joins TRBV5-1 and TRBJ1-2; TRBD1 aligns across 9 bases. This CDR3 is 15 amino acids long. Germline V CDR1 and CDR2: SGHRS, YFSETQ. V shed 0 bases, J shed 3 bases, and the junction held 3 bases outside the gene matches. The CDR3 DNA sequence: TGCGCCAGCAGCTTGGGGACAGGGGAGGACTATGGCTACACCTTC. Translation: CASSLGTGEDYGYTF.

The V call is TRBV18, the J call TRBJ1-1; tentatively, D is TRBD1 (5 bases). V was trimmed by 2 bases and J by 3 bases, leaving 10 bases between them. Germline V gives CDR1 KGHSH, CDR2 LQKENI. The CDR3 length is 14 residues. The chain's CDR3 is CASSPTGGDTEAFF. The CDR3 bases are TGTGCCAGCTCACCAACGGGGGGGGACACTGAAGCTTTCTTT.

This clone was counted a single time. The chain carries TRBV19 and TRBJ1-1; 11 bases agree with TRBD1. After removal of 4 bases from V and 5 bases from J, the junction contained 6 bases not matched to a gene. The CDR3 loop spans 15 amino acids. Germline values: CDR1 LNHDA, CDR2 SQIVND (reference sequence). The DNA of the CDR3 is TGTGCCAGTAGTACAGCCGGGACAGGGGGTACTGAAGCTTTCTTT. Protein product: CASSTAGTGGTEAFF.

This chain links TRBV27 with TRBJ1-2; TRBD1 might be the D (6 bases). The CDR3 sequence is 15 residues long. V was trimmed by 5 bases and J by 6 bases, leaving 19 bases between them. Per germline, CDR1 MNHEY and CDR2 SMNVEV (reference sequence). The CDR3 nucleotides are TGTGCCAGCAGTCCGAGGGTGGCGGGGGCCCATGGCTACACCTTC. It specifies CASSPRVAGAHGYTF.

CDR3 DNA: TGTGCCAGCAGCGCCGGGGTTCGGGACTATGGCTACACCTTC. Amino acid sequence: CASSAGVRDYGYTF. The rearrangement links TRBV7-2 to TRBJ1-2; D call uncertain. CDR3 length: 14 residues. Germline assignment: CDR1 SGHTA and CDR2 FQGNSA. V dropped 5 bases and J dropped 3 bases, with 13 bases sitting between them.

The CDR3 coding sequence is TGTGCCACCAGCTACGACGGGGGGGCCAGGGAGACCCAGTACTTC. Protein: CATSYDGGARETQYF. The chain links TRBV15 to TRBJ2-5; 8 nucleotides align to TRBD2. The CDR3 spans 15 residues. V lost 5 bases and J lost 5; bases outside the gene matches: 10. Looked up from germline, CDR1 is LNHNV and CDR2 is YYDKDF (reference sequence).

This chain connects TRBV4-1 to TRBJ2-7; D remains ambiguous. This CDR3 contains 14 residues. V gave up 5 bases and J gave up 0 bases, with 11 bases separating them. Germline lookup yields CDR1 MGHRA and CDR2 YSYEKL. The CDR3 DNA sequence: TGCGCCAGCAGCTTACGACACCTCTCCTACGAGCAGTACTTC. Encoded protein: CASSLRHLSYEQYF.

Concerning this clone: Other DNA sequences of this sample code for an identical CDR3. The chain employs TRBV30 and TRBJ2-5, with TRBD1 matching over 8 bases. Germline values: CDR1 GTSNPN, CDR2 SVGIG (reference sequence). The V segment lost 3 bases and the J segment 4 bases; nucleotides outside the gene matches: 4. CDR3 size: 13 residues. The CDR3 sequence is CAWSEDRVETQYF. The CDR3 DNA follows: TGTGCCTGGAGCGAGGACAGGGTAGAGACCCAGTACTTC.

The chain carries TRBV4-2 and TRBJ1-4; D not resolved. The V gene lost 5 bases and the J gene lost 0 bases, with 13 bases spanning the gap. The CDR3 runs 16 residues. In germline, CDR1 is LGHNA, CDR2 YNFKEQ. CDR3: CASSSGTFATNEKLFF. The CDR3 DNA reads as TGTGCCAGCAGCTCGGGAACCTTTGCAACTAATGAAAAACTGTTTTTT.

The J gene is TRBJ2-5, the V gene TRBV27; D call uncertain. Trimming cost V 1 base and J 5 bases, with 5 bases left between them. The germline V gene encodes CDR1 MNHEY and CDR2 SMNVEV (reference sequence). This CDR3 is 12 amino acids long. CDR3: CASSLFAETQYF. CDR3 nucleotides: TGTGCCAGCAGTTTATTCGCGGAGACCCAGTACTTC.

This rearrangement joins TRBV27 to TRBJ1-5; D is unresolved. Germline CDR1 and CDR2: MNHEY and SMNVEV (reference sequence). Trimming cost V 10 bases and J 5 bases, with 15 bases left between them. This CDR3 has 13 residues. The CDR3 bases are TGTGCCACCAGAGAGACACCGTATCAGCCCCAGCATTTT. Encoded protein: CATRETPYQPQHF.

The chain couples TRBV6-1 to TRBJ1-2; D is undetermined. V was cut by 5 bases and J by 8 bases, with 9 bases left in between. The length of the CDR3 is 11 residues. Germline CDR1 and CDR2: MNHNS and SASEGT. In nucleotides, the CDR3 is TGTGCCAGCAGTATGGCGGGAGGCTACACCTTC. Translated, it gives CASSMAGGYTF.

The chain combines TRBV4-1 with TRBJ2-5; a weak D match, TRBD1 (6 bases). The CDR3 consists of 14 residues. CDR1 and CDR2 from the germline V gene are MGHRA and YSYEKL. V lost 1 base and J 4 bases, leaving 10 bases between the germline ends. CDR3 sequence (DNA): TGCGCCAGCAGCCAAGGTCTGGGGGCAGAGACCCAGTACTTC. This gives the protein CASSQGLGAETQYF.

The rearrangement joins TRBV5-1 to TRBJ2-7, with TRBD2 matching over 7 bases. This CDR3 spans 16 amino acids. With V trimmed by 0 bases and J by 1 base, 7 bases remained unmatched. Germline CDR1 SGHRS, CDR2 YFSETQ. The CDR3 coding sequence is TGCGCCAGCAGCTTGGAGGCTGGCGGGGGTTCCTACGAGCAGTACTTC. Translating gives CASSLEAGGGSYEQYF.

The CDR3 DNA is TGTGCCAGTAGCCGGGGCGCCGGGGACTGGTGGGAGACCCAGTACTTC. This codes for CASSRGAGDWWETQYF. The chain combines TRBV19 with TRBJ2-5; TRBD2 might be the D (6 bases). This CDR3 is 16 amino acids long. Germline CDR1 is LNHDA and CDR2 is SQIVND (reference sequence). V lost 6 bases, J lost 5 bases, and 22 bases lay in between.

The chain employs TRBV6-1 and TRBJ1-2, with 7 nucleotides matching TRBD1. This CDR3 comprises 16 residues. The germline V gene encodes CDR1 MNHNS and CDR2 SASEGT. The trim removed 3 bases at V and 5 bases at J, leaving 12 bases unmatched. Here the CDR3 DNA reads TGTGCCAGCAGTGAGGTTCAAGGAGGGGGCGGTTATGGCTACACCTTC. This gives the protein CASSEVQGGGGYGYTF.

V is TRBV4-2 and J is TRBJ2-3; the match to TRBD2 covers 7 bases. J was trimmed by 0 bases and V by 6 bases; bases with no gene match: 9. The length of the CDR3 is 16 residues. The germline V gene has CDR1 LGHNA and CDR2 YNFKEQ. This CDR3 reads CASSRLADYSTDTQYF. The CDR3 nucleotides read TGTGCCAGCAGTCGTCTAGCGGACTATAGCACAGATACGCAGTATTTT.

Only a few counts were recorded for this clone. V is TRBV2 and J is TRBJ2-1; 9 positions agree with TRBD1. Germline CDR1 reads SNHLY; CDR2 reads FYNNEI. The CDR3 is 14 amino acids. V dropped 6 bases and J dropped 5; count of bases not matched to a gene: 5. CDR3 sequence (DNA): TGTGCCAGCAGGGGGGGGACAGGGAACAATGAGCAGTTCTTC. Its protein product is CASRGGTGNNEQFF.

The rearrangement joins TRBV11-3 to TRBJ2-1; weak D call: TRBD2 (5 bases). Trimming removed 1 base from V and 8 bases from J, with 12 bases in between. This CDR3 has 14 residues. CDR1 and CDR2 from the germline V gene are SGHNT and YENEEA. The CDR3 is CASSLGLTRDEQFF. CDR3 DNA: TGTGCCAGCAGCTTAGGACTCACTAGGGATGAGCAGTTCTTC. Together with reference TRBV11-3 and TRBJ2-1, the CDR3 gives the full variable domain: EAGVVQSPRYKIIEKKQPVAFWCNPISGHNTLYWYLQNLGQGPELLIRYENEEAVDDSQLPKDRFSAERLKGVDSTLKIQPAELGDSAVYLCASSLGLTRDEQFFGPGTRLTVL.

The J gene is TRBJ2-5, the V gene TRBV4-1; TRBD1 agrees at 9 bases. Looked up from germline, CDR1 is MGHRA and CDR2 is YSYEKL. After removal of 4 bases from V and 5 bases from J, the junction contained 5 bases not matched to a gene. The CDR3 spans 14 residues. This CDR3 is CASSLTGGAETQYF. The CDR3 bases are TGCGCCAGCAGCCTAACAGGGGGCGCGGAGACCCAGTACTTC.

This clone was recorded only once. The CDR3 reads CASSQRTSGGWGTQYF. The CDR3 nucleotides are TGCGCCAGCAGCCAAAGGACTAGCGGGGGTTGGGGGACGCAGTATTTT. The chain recombines TRBV4-1 with TRBJ2-3; TRBD2 aligns across 13 bases. The ends lost 2 bases at V and 9 bases at J; junction bases unmatched: 8. The V gene's germline CDR1 is MGHRA and CDR2 YSYEKL. The CDR3 contains 16 residues.

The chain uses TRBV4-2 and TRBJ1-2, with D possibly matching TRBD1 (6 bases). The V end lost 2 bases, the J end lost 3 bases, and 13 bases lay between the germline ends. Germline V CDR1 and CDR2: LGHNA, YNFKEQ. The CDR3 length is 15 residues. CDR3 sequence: CASSQNQGLDYGYTF. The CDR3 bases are TGTGCCAGCAGCCAAAACCAGGGGTTAGACTATGGCTACACCTTC.